Listed here are 16 T cell receptor beta chains from one sample, sequenced in a study of T cells in women clearing cervical HPV infection. Produced via immunoSEQ multiplex PCR; TCRdb's table is partial and in-frame only. This listing includes roughly 42,000 clones. Sequencing was done on a sample of blood buffy coat. The receptors stem from a woman aged 18 to 75 with a cervical HPV16 infection that either progressed to CIN3+ or cleared (not recorded which).

Notes on this clone: The read stops 3 residues short of the end of the CDR3; the missing end is completed from the germline J gene. This rearrangement joins TRBV5-8 to TRBJ2-2; 8 bases agree with TRBD1. V trimming: 4 bases; J trimming: 5 bases; junction bases outside the gene matches: 4. CDR3 length: 14 amino acids. Germline CDR1 SGHTS, CDR2 YDEGEE. The sequenced part of the CDR3 DNA is TGTGCCAGCAGCCGGACAGGGAGTACCGGGGAG. Its translation: CASSRTGSTGE. The entire CDR3 reads CASSRTGSTGELFF.

On this clone: The sequence runs out 3 residues before the end of the CDR3; the remainder is reconstructed from the germline J gene. J is TRBJ2-3 and V is TRBV10-1, with 7 bases that match TRBD2. The V and J ends lost 0 bases and 8 bases, in that order; junction bases with no gene match: 5. Germline V CDR1 and CDR2: WNHNN, SYGVQD (reference sequence). The length of the CDR3 is 14 residues. CDR3 loop: CASSESTSARTQYF. The sequenced CDR3 bases are TGCGCCAGCAGTGAGTCTACTAGCGCTCGTACG.

Remarks on this clone: The read gets to within 3 residues of the CDR3 end, and the germline J gene fills in the rest. The J gene is TRBJ2-5, the V gene TRBV12-3 or TRBV12-4, with TRBD2 identical over 12 bases. With 6 bases clipped from V and 4 bases from J, the junction kept 12 bases outside the gene matches. The CDR3 is 17 residues long. CDR3 sequence reads: CASRGGSSGGGLETQYF. The CDR3 DNA, read in part, is TGTGCCAGCAGAGGGGGGTCTAGCGGGGGGGGGCTAGAGACC.

Of note for this clone: The read stops 3 residues short of the end of the CDR3; the missing end is completed from the germline J gene. The chain uses TRBV13 and TRBJ2-5; unclear D gene. Germline V CDR1 and CDR2: PRHDT, FYEKMQ (reference sequence). The CDR3 covers 14 residues. V lost 6 bases, J lost 0 bases, and 11 bases lay in between. The CDR3 loop is CASSSGQNQETQYF. The sequenced part of the CDR3 DNA is TGTGCCAGCAGTTCTGGCCAGAACCAAGAGACC.

Regarding this clone: The read terminates 3 residues before the CDR3 end, so the remaining end is supplied by the germline J gene. This chain uses TRBV4-1 with TRBJ2-3; D is possibly TRBD2 (5 bases). Between the trimmed V and J ends, which lost 1 base and 4 bases, there was a span of 9 bases. This CDR3 has 14 residues. Per the germline V gene, CDR1 is MGHRA and CDR2 is YSYEKL. This CDR3 reads CASSQVAGADTQYF. Incomplete CDR3 DNA: TGCGCCAGCAGCCAAGTTGCGGGCGCAGATACG.

As regards this clone: Read data end 3 residues before the CDR3 end; the end is taken from the germline J gene. The V gene is TRBV5-1, the J gene TRBJ2-2; TRBD1 matches at 8 bases. The germline V gene encodes CDR1 SGHRS and CDR2 YFSETQ. This CDR3 has 14 amino acids. V lost 2 bases and J lost 5; bases outside the gene matches: 2. CDR3 in amino acids: CASSFGQGTGELFF. CDR3 DNA (partial): TGCGCCAGCAGCTTCGGACAGGGTACCGGGGAG.

In regard to this clone: The read is 3 residues too short to cover the CDR3 end, so that end is filled in from the germline J gene. This chain links TRBV29-1 with TRBJ1-2, with 7 positions matching TRBD1. Germline V gene lookup returns CDR1 SQVTM and CDR2 ANQGSEA. There are 13 residues in the CDR3. V lost 8 bases and J lost 3; bases outside the gene matches: 9. This CDR3 is CSHAITGDYGYTF. The CDR3 DNA, read in part, is TGCAGCCACGCTATAACAGGGGACTATGGC.

About this clone itself: At one end, the junction sequence differs from germline, possibly due to a read error. Read sequence stops 3 residues before the CDR3 end, and the germline J gene provides the missing end. The chain links TRBV7-2 to TRBJ1-4, with D perhaps matching TRBD1 (5 bases). From germline, CDR1 is SGHTA and CDR2 FQGNSA. The CDR3 has 16 residues. Partial CDR3 DNA: TGTGCCAGCAGCCTAGCCTACGGAGGGGACTATGAAAAA. Its translation is CASSLAYGGDYEK. The whole CDR3 region reads CASSLAYGGDYEKLFF.

About this clone itself: The read is 3 residues too short to cover the CDR3 end, so that end is filled in from the germline J gene. The genes are TRBV19 and TRBJ2-3; a possible D gene is TRBD1 (5 bases). Germline CDR1 and CDR2: LNHDA and SQIVND (reference sequence). With 5 bases removed from V and 0 bases from J, the gap between germline ends came to 24 bases. The CDR3 extends over 19 amino acids. CDR3 bases read: TGTGCCAGTAGTTCCCGGACATCTACGATAGATTTTAGCACAGATACG. Amino acids: CASSSRTSTIDFSTDT. The whole CDR3 sequence is CASSSRTSTIDFSTDTQYF.

For this clone: The CDR3 extends 3 residues past the end of the read, so its final part is completed from the germline J gene. This chain connects TRBV20-1 to TRBJ1-5; 10 bases align to TRBD1. The CDR3 is 15 amino acids. The germline CDR1 and CDR2 sequences are DFQATT and SNEGSKA (reference sequence). The V segment lost 5 bases and the J segment 6 bases; nucleotides outside the gene matches: 10. CDR3 DNA, as far as it was read: TGCAGTGCTCGTACCGGGACAGGGGAGGTTCAGCCC. Encoded protein: CSARTGTGEVQP. The entire CDR3 protein reads CSARTGTGEVQPQHF.

Turning to this clone: The sequence runs out 3 residues before the end of the CDR3; the remainder is reconstructed from the germline J gene. The gene calls are TRBV20-1 and TRBJ2-5; D gene unclear. The V end was cut by 4 bases, the J end by 2 bases, with 5 bases between. This CDR3 region has 11 residues. Germline CDR1 DFQATT, CDR2 SNEGSKA (reference sequence). This CDR3 is CSAKGQETQYF. Partial CDR3 DNA: TGCAGTGCTAAAGGTCAAGAGACC.

The covered CDR3 bases are TGCAGTGCTAGAGAGTCTGGGACTCCTGAG. It specifies CSARESGTPE. In full, the CDR3 is CSARESGTPEQFF. This chain connects TRBV20-1 to TRBJ2-1, with D perhaps matching TRBD2 (6 bases). The CDR3 goes on 3 residues after the read ends, and that part is filled in from the germline J gene. Trimming pared 0 bases from V and 9 bases from J, leaving 12 bases between. The CDR3 has 13 amino acids. CDR1 and CDR2 (germline): DFQATT, SNEGSKA (reference sequence).

Regarding this clone: Read sequence stops 3 residues before the CDR3 end, and the germline J gene provides the missing end. This chain links TRBV6-1 with TRBJ1-2; TRBD1 matches 10 bases. The CDR3 length is 15 residues. The germline gives CDR1 MNHNS, CDR2 SASEGT. V trimming: 2 bases; J trimming: 4 bases; junction bases outside the gene matches: 4. CDR3 residues: CASSEFGQGVYGYTF. The sequenced part of the CDR3 DNA is TGTGCCAGCAGTGAATTTGGACAGGGGGTCTATGGC.

Concerning this clone: The read falls 3 residues short of the CDR3 end, and the missing part is taken from the germline J gene. The chain links TRBV11-2 to TRBJ2-3, with D unresolved. The CDR3 has 14 residues. The germline V gene encodes CDR1 SGHAT and CDR2 FQNNGV. The V gene lost 0 bases and the J gene lost 4 bases, with 8 bases spanning the gap. The part of the CDR3 DNA that was read is TGTGCCAGCAGCTTAGATGTCAGTCCAGATACG. This codes for CASSLDVSPDT. In full, the CDR3 is CASSLDVSPDTQYF.

By frequency, this clone registers medium-sized. The read ends 3 residues before the CDR3 terminus; that terminus is restored from the germline J gene. The chain links TRBV7-9 to TRBJ1-6, with 10 bases identical to TRBD1. V gave up 5 bases and J gave up 8 bases; unmatched junction bases: 6. The CDR3 runs 15 residues. From germline, CDR1 is SEHNR and CDR2 FQNEAQ (reference sequence). The CDR3 sequence: CASSTRTGGDSPLHF. Partial CDR3 DNA: TGTGCCAGCAGCACTCGGACAGGGGGTGATTCACCC.

On this clone: From the germline J gene comes the end of the CDR3, since the read stops 3 residues before it. The chain has TRBV23-1 and TRBJ2-7, with 7 bases identical to TRBD1. TRBV23-1 is an open reading frame whose function is uncertain. The V and J ends lost 8 bases and 1 base, in that order; junction bases with no gene match: 11. This CDR3 spans 15 amino acids. The DNA read from the CDR3 is TGCGCCAGCGGGACCGGGACAGCTCCATCCTACGAG. Translating gives CASGTGTAPSYE. The entire CDR3 is CASGTGTAPSYEQYF.